This TCR beta chain was sequenced during a study of T cell responses to AZD1222 COVID-19 vaccine. Regarding the study as a whole: Spike-specific TCR breadth and depth were elevated following two AZD1222 doses.

This table comes from immunoSEQ multiplex PCR, and its TCRdb copy is limited to in-frame clones, with some not included. This sample has roughly 100,000 clones, with around nine tenths found just once. As concerns this clone: Antigen: not known.

The sample consisted of peripheral blood, taken 28 days after the second dose of the MenACWY control vaccine. The clonotype originates from an adult who received the MenACWY meningococcal vaccine as a control.

DNA of the CDR3: TGCGCCAGCAGCCCCATGACAGGGAATTCGAATTCACCCCTCCACTTT. Translation: CASSPMTGNSNSPLHF. The rearrangement links TRBV4-1 to TRBJ1-6; 7 positions match TRBD1. V lost 4 bases and J lost 7; bases outside the gene matches: 10. CDR1 is MGHRA and CDR2 is YSYEKL in the germline V gene. The CDR3 is made up of 16 amino acids.